This T cell receptor (beta chain) was sequenced during a study of T cell changes during pregnancy in multiple sclerosis. Sequenced by immunoSEQ multiplex PCR; TCRdb stores in-frame clones only, minus some. The top ten hold roughly 1.4% of the sample, which has about 87,000 clones, about 94% seen once. Germline CDR1 is MNHNS and CDR2 is SASEGT. The CDR3 runs to 14 residues. The germline V and J ends were trimmed by 5 bases and 1 base, with 9 bases remaining between them. This clonotype was obtained from a female donor in good health, enrolled as a control in a pregnancy study. The chain recombines TRBV6-1 with TRBJ1-5; D gene ambiguous. Sequencing was performed on peripheral blood, taken in the third trimester of pregnancy. In nucleotides, the CDR3 is TGTGCCAGCAGTTCCAGCAGGAGCAATCAGCCCCAGCATTTT. It encodes CASSSSRSNQPQHF.